Included here is one T cell receptor beta chain sequence, with context. What it recognizes is unknown. It may be a read error: a sequence one base away is much more abundant. Using a J-beta primer mix together with a sample-barcoded 5' primer, a second PCR was run for about 6 to 12 cycles. In TCRdb, the 5' RACE reads were re-called with MiXCR into one record per CDR3 protein. The data show about 650,000 distinct CDR3 sequences, with 52% seen just once and roughly 13% held by the top ten. The CDR3 is 9 amino acids. CDR1 and CDR2 (germline): MNHEY, SMNVEV (reference sequence). This sample was included in a study of blood T cells in healthy people across ages. General observations from the study: PBMCs left unsorted prevented a conclusive naive versus antigen-experienced comparison.

Sequencing was performed on blood. This TCR derives from a woman aged 80 or over in good health. The chain joins TRBV27 to TRBJ2-7; D is uncertain. The CDR3 DNA reads TGTTCCATCGCCTACGAGCAGTACTTC. Translating gives CSIAYEQYF.